This TCR beta chain was observed in a study of identical twins. This clonotype was seen a few times. CDR1 and CDR2 from the germline V gene are SGHRS and YFSETQ. V lost 0 bases, J lost 4 bases, and 26 bases lay in between. The CDR3 runs 19 residues. One entry per CDR3 protein, called by TCRdb with MiXCR from the 5' RACE reads. The sample has about 530,000 distinct CDR3 sequences; around 20% are singletons. These data were also filed under a second study, of yellow fever vaccine responses in identical twins.

The sequencing sample was made of CD4+ T cells sorted from blood. The sequence derives from a woman between 18 and 29 years old in good health. The chain couples TRBV5-1 to TRBJ2-7, with D possibly called TRBD1 or TRBD2 (6 bases each). This CDR3 reads CASSLVVGDTIAGRYEQYF. CDR3 coding DNA: TGCGCCAGCAGCTTGGTTGTAGGGGACACAATTGCCGGGAGATACGAGCAGTACTTC. Supplemented by reference TRBV5-1 and TRBJ2-7, the full variable domain reads KAGVTQTPRYLIKTRGQQVTLSCSPISGHRSVSWYQQTPGQGLQFLFEYFSETQRNKGNFPGRFSGRQFSNSRSEMNVSTLELGDSALYLCASSLVVGDTIAGRYEQYFGPGTRLTVT.